This TCR beta chain was captured by sequencing in a study of T cells expressing NK-cell markers. Whole-study context: HCMV seropositivity characterized most of the eight sequenced donors, and seronegativity one.

Making the TCR beta cDNA relied on 5'RACE template switching with UMIs. One entry per CDR3 protein, without DNA, is what TCRdb gives after re-calling the 5' RACE reads. This table holds about 150,000 distinct CDR3 sequences. CDR1 SSHAT and CDR2 FNYEAQ come from the germline V gene (reference sequence). CDR3 size: 15 residues. The sample taken for sequencing was blood T cells: a sorted CD56 or NKG2C T cell subset, CD4+ or CD8+ T cells, or bulk PBMC T cells (not recorded which). The chain couples TRBV7-7 to TRBJ2-1; without DNA, the TCRdb call of TRBD2 cannot be checked. The clonotype was recovered from a man aged 18 to 30 in good health. CDR3 sequence reads: CASSSGLAEYNEQFF. Looking up the rest from reference TRBV7-7 and TRBJ2-1 gives the full variable domain: GAGVSQSPRYKVTKRGQDVTLRCDPISSHATLYWYQQALGQGPEFLTYFNYEAQPDKSGLPSDRFSAERPEGSISTLTIQRTEQRDSAMYRCASSSGLAEYNEQFFGPGTRLTVL.